Shown below are 31 T cell receptor beta chains from a single sample sequenced in a study of graft-versus-host responses after intestinal transplantation. Repertoires were generated with immunoSEQ multiplex PCR, while TCRdb's copy carries only in-frame clones and drops some. The sample lists about 97,000 clones, about nine tenths occurring once. Antigen specificity for these receptors is unknown. The source material was unstimulated CD4+ T cells sorted from spleen or lymph node cells, sampled before transplant. These receptors were taken from a human donor who was the organ donor for an intestinal transplant.

The CDR3 DNA reads as TGTGCCAGCTCACTGAATCCCGGGGGGCTATCCTACGAGCAGTACTTC. Amino acid sequence: CASSLNPGGLSYEQYF. The chain combines TRBV18 with TRBJ2-7, with D maybe TRBD2 (7 bases). Germline V gene data show CDR1 as KGHSH and CDR2 as LQKENI. V gave up 4 bases and J gave up 1 base, with 17 bases separating them. CDR3 length: 16 residues.

V usage is TRBV6-4 and J usage is TRBJ2-3, with a tentative D call TRBD2 (5 bases). CDR3 length: 14 amino acids. Germline values: CDR1 MRHNA, CDR2 SNTAGT. V lost 6 bases to trimming and J lost 2 bases, with 12 bases between them. CDR3 in DNA: TGTGCCAGCAGGAAGTTTAGCGACACAGATACGCAGTATTTT. Translating gives CASRKFSDTDTQYF.

A single count supports this clone. The rearrangement uses TRBV7-8 and TRBJ1-6, with 7 bases matching TRBD1. Trimming at V came to 1 base and at J to 7 bases, leaving 7 bases not matched to a gene. This CDR3 has 16 amino acids. Germline CDR1 is SGHVS and CDR2 is FQNEAQ. In DNA, the CDR3 is TGTGCCAGCAGCTTAGTCCACAGGGGCGGGAATTCACCCCTCCACTTT. This codes for CASSLVHRGGNSPLHF.

The V call is TRBV18, the J call TRBJ1-4; 9 nucleotides align to TRBD1. Germline V CDR1 and CDR2: KGHSH, LQKENI. V lost 3 bases to trimming and J lost 8 bases; unmatched junction nucleotides: 10. The CDR3 totals 16 residues. CDR3: CASSPGTGTGKEKLFF. The CDR3 DNA is TGTGCCAGCTCACCGGGCACCGGGACAGGGAAAGAAAAACTGTTTTTT.

Only a few counts were recorded for this clone. The genes are TRBV15 and TRBJ1-4; D not certain. V lost 0 bases to trimming and J lost 7 bases, with 9 bases between them. CDR3 size: 14 residues. In germline, CDR1 is LNHNV, CDR2 YYDKDF (reference sequence). Written as DNA, the CDR3 is TGTGCCACCAGCAGAGATGGGAGGGTTGAAAAACTGTTTTTT. It translates to CATSRDGRVEKLFF.

The chain combines TRBV4-3 with TRBJ2-5; 12 bases align to TRBD2. The germline V gene has CDR1 LGHNA and CDR2 YSLEER. The junction had 8 bases not matched to a gene; V was cut back by 1 base and J by 2 bases. The CDR3 has 18 residues. The CDR3 is CASSQAGTSGLIQETQYF. The CDR3, as DNA: TGCGCCAGCAGCCAAGCGGGGACTAGCGGGTTAATACAAGAGACCCAGTACTTC.

The sample holds one count of this clone. The rearrangement uses TRBV20-1 and TRBJ1-1; D remains unclear. V lost 8 bases and J lost 4, with 11 bases in between. This CDR3 contains 11 residues. CDR1 is DFQATT, CDR2 SNEGSKA, per germline (reference sequence). CDR3 coding DNA: TGCAGTACCAGTGGGCTCACTGAAGCTTTCTTT. This encodes CSTSGLTEAFF.

The chain couples TRBV9 to TRBJ1-1; the match to TRBD1 covers 12 bases. V shed 0 bases and J 4 bases; nucleotides not matched to a gene: 4. The germline gives CDR1 SGDLS, CDR2 YYNGEE. The CDR3 extends over 16 amino acids. The CDR3 DNA reads as TGTGCCAGCAGCGTAGTGGGACAGGGGGCGATCACTGAAGCTTTCTTT. Protein product: CASSVVGQGAITEAFF.

J is TRBJ1-4 and V is TRBV7-9; 7 bases agree with TRBD1. CDR3 length: 15 residues. V lost 3 bases and J lost 5; bases outside the gene matches: 6. Germline assignment: CDR1 SEHNR and CDR2 FQNEAQ (reference sequence). This CDR3 reads CASSFGDSVNEKLFF. CDR3 in DNA: TGTGCCAGCAGCTTCGGGGACAGTGTAAATGAAAAACTGTTTTTT.

The CDR3 bases are TGTGCCAGCAGCAGGTTAGATACGCAGTATTTT. Amino acid sequence: CASSRLDTQYF. The chain uses TRBV27 and TRBJ2-3, with D unresolved. CDR1 is MNHEY, CDR2 SMNVEV, per germline (reference sequence). Trimming took 6 bases from V and 5 from J, leaving 6 bases between them. The length of the CDR3 is 11 residues.

This clone was seen once. The CDR3 reads CASSYDRGRGGYTF. CDR3 DNA sequence: TGCGCCAGCAGCTACGACAGGGGGCGAGGGGGCTACACCTTC. The V gene is TRBV5-1, the J gene TRBJ1-2; 10 bases match TRBD1. Germline CDR1 and CDR2: SGHRS and YFSETQ. Trimming at V came to 3 bases and at J to 8 bases, leaving 7 bases not matched to a gene. The CDR3 loop spans 14 amino acids. The full variable domain, in which reference TRBV5-1 and TRBJ1-2 provide the parts outside the CDR3, is KAGVTQTPRYLIKTRGQQVTLSCSPISGHRSVSWYQQTPGQGLQFLFEYFSETQRNKGNFPGRFSGRQFSNSRSEMNVSTLELGDSALYLCASSYDRGRGGYTFGSGTRLTVV.

The chain carries TRBV18 and TRBJ1-1; unclear D gene. Germline V CDR1 and CDR2: KGHSH, LQKENI. The V gene lost 3 bases and the J gene lost 1 base, with 15 bases spanning the gap. The CDR3 is 16 residues long. The CDR3 nucleotides are TGTGCCAGCTCACCGTTCGAGGGCGCGGGGAACACTGAAGCTTTCTTT. Its protein product is CASSPFEGAGNTEAFF.

The chain recombines TRBV19 with TRBJ2-7; TRBD2 might be the D (5 bases). The CDR3 is 16 residues long. The germline CDR1 and CDR2 sequences are LNHDA and SQIVND (reference sequence). V lost 1 base to trimming and J lost 3 bases, with 16 bases between them. The CDR3 region is CASSIGHRRQVYEQYF. CDR3 coding DNA: TGTGCCAGTAGTATAGGTCATAGGAGGCAGGTCTACGAGCAGTACTTC.

The chain joins TRBV7-3 to TRBJ2-3; D possibly corresponds to TRBD2 (6 bases). Trimming left V 3 bases short and J 2 bases short, with 6 bases between. Looked up from germline, CDR1 is SGHTA and CDR2 is FQGTGA. The CDR3 runs 13 residues. CDR3 nucleotide sequence: TGTGCCAGCAGCTTGGACTACACAGATACGCAGTATTTT. Amino acid sequence: CASSLDYTDTQYF.

V is TRBV27 and J is TRBJ1-1; D unclear. This CDR3 is 13 amino acids long. Trimming took off 8 bases at V and 14 bases at J, with 24 bases between the two ends. Germline loops: CDR1 MNHEY, CDR2 SMNVEV (reference sequence). CDR3 residues: CASVPGGTSTAFF. CDR3 sequence (DNA): TGTGCCAGCGTCCCGGGAGGCACGTCAACAGCGTTCTTT.

The rearrangement joins TRBV7-9 to TRBJ2-6; no firm D call. The CDR3 spans 17 residues. Trimming stripped 2 bases from V and 0 bases from J, with 11 bases between. CDR1 and CDR2 (germline): SEHNR, FQNEAQ (reference sequence). The CDR3 DNA follows: TGTGCCAGCAGCTTATTTTTCGAGCGCTCTGGGGCCAACGTCCTGACTTTC. This encodes CASSLFFERSGANVLTF.

V gene TRBV4-1 combines with J gene TRBJ2-7; D is possibly TRBD1 (6 bases). Germline CDR1 is MGHRA and CDR2 is YSYEKL. Trimming removed 2 bases from V and 6 bases from J, with 8 bases in between. The CDR3 runs to 12 residues. The CDR3 bases are TGCGCCAGCAGCCAAAGAGGGGGCGAGCAGTACTTC. Encoded protein: CASSQRGGEQYF.

This rearrangement joins TRBV4-3 to TRBJ2-5; the D is unclear. The V end lost 0 bases, the J end lost 0 bases, and 8 bases lay between the germline ends. In germline, CDR1 is LGHNA, CDR2 YSLEER. The CDR3 extends over 15 amino acids. Here the CDR3 reads CASSQDQDYQETQYF. Written as DNA, the CDR3 is TGCGCCAGCAGCCAAGATCAAGACTACCAAGAGACCCAGTACTTC.

This clone appeared a few times. The rearrangement uses TRBV19 and TRBJ1-2; TRBD1 matches at 10 bases. With V trimmed by 6 bases and J by 4 bases, 8 bases remained unmatched. The germline gives CDR1 LNHDA, CDR2 SQIVND (reference sequence). CDR3 length equals 15 residues. DNA for the CDR3: TGTGCCAGTAGCGGACGGGACAGGGGAGGCTATGGCTACACCTTC. Protein sequence: CASSGRDRGGYGYTF. The full variable domain, with the rest looked up from reference TRBV19 and TRBJ1-2, is DGGITQSPKYLFRKEGQNVTLSCEQNLNHDAMYWYRQDPGQGLRLIYYSQIVNDFQKGDIAEGYSVSREKKESFPLTVTSAQKNPTAFYLCASSGRDRGGYGYTFGSGTRLTVV.

The CDR3 protein is CASSLNGAGDTQYF. The CDR3 DNA sequence: TGTGCCAGCAGCTTAAACGGGGCGGGGGATACGCAGTATTTT. The chain combines TRBV7-3 with TRBJ2-3; tentative D call: TRBD2 (6 bases). The CDR3 runs to 14 residues. Germline V CDR1 and CDR2: SGHTA, FQGTGA. V was shortened by 1 base and J by 6 bases, with 11 bases between the two germline ends.

Points on this clone: A junction end diverges from the germline sequence, so it may reflect a read error. This CDR3 reads CASSQVPGYSGGLFF. The CDR3 DNA sequence: TGTGCCAGCAGCCAAGTCCCCGGGTATTCCGGGGGGCTGTTTTTT. This chain joins TRBV4-2 and TRBJ2-2; weak D call: TRBD2 (6 bases). The CDR3 covers 15 residues. Germline V gene sequence: CDR1 LGHNA, CDR2 YNFKEQ.

The chain employs TRBV7-2 and TRBJ2-7, with 8 bases matching TRBD2. CDR1 and CDR2 (germline): SGHTA, FQGNSA. Trimming cost V 5 bases and J 4 bases; bases outside gene matches: 1. The CDR3 consists of 12 residues. Here the CDR3 reads CASSPGGYEQYF. The CDR3 coding sequence is TGTGCCAGCAGCCCGGGGGGGTACGAGCAGTACTTC.

J is TRBJ2-5 and V is TRBV28; 10 nucleotides line up with TRBD1. Germline assignment: CDR1 MDHEN and CDR2 SYDVKM. The CDR3 runs 15 residues. The ends lost 1 base at V and 5 bases at J; junction bases unmatched: 4. The CDR3 spells CASSLFTTGGETQYF. The CDR3 DNA reads as TGTGCCAGCAGTTTATTTACGACAGGGGGCGAGACCCAGTACTTC.

Only one count was recorded for this clone. The chain joins TRBV27 to TRBJ1-3; D remains ambiguous. Germline CDR1 reads MNHEY; CDR2 reads SMNVEV (reference sequence). V gave up 2 bases and J gave up 1 base, with 9 bases separating them. The CDR3 covers 15 residues. The CDR3 region has the DNA TGTGCCAGCAGTTTAATTCCGGGATCTGGAAACACCATATATTTT. This codes for CASSLIPGSGNTIYF.

J is TRBJ2-2 and V is TRBV4-3; D ambiguous. This CDR3 spans 15 amino acids. Between the trimmed V and J ends, which lost 6 bases and 3 bases, there was a span of 14 bases. The germline gives CDR1 LGHNA, CDR2 YSLEER. Here the CDR3 DNA reads TGCGCCAGCAGAGCTGAGATGGCGGACACCGGGGAGCTGTTTTTT. Its translation is CASRAEMADTGELFF.

The chain combines TRBV7-3 with TRBJ1-2, with D tentatively TRBD1 (5 bases). Trimming shortened V by 0 bases and J by 8 bases, and 13 bases separated the two germline ends. The CDR3 contains 14 residues. The germline V gene has CDR1 SGHTA and CDR2 FQGTGA. The CDR3 region has the DNA TGTGCCAGCAGCTTAACCCCGGGACTCGGAGGCTACACCTTC. Its protein product is CASSLTPGLGGYTF.

V usage is TRBV6-5 and J usage is TRBJ1-2, with D possibly TRBD1 on 5 matching bases. CDR1 MNHEY and CDR2 SVGAGI come from the germline V gene. This CDR3 comprises 13 residues. V was shortened by 4 bases and J by 8 bases, with 14 bases between the two germline ends. The chain's CDR3 is CASSSSTGPGYTF. CDR3 sequence (DNA): TGTGCCAGCAGTTCCTCCACAGGCCCCGGCTACACCTTC.

This rearrangement joins TRBV6-6 to TRBJ1-5, with 9 bases identical to TRBD1. The junction had 6 bases not matched to a gene; V was cut back by 6 bases and J by 9 bases. The CDR3 contains 13 residues. CDR1 MNHNY and CDR2 SVGAGI come from the germline V gene (reference sequence). CDR3 DNA: TGTGCCAGCAGAGGGACAGGGCCCACGCCCCAGCATTTT. It translates to CASRGTGPTPQHF.

The chain links TRBV27 to TRBJ1-6; 7 bases are shared with TRBD1. Germline V gives CDR1 MNHEY, CDR2 SMNVEV (reference sequence). After removal of 4 bases from V and 10 bases from J, the junction contained 4 bases not matched to a gene. This CDR3 has 13 residues. CDR3 amino acids: CASSYHRGSPLHF. CDR3 DNA sequence: TGTGCCAGCAGTTACCACAGGGGCTCACCCCTCCACTTT.

The chain has TRBV9 and TRBJ1-3; D is possibly TRBD1 (6 bases). The V end was cut by 3 bases, the J end by 0 bases, with 16 bases between. This CDR3 has 17 amino acids. In germline, CDR1 is SGDLS, CDR2 YYNGEE. DNA of the CDR3: TGTGCCAGCAGCGGAACCTGGACAGACCGCTCTGGAAACACCATATATTTT. It codes for CASSGTWTDRSGNTIYF. Full variable domain (remainder filled in from reference TRBV9 and TRBJ1-3): DSGVTQTPKHLITATGQRVTLRCSPRSGDLSVYWYQQSLDQGLQFLIQYYNGEERAKGNILERFSAQQFPDLHSELNLSSLELGDSALYFCASSGTWTDRSGNTIYFGEGSWLTVV.

The V gene is TRBV28, the J gene TRBJ1-2; TRBD1 matches 7 bases. Germline V gene lookup returns CDR1 MDHEN and CDR2 SYDVKM. This CDR3 has 14 residues. V shed 4 bases and J 4 bases; nucleotides not matched to a gene: 6. CDR3 sequence: CASSSQGSGYGYTF. The CDR3, as DNA: TGTGCCAGCAGTTCACAGGGGAGCGGCTATGGCTACACCTTC.